The 14 T cell receptor beta chains below come from one sample, sequenced in a study of identical twins. TCRdb passed the 5' RACE reads through MiXCR, listing each CDR3 protein once. Of around 1.7 million distinct CDR3 sequences listed, roughly a third are singletons. Material for sequencing was cord blood. The receptors derive from a newborn girl in good health.

V usage is TRBV11-2 and J usage is TRBJ2-7; D is possibly TRBD1 or TRBD2 (5 bases each). The V end was cut by 7 bases, the J end by 2 bases, with 15 bases between. CDR1 is SGHAT and CDR2 is FQNNGV in the germline V gene. This CDR3 has 14 residues. CDR3 residues: CASTFGTPPYEQYF. The CDR3 DNA sequence: TGTGCCAGCACTTTTGGGACGCCCCCCTACGAGCAGTACTTC. Based on the CDR3 plus reference TRBV11-2 and TRBJ2-7, the full variable domain is EAGVAQSPRYKIIEKRQSVAFWCNPISGHATLYWYQQILGQGPKLLIQFQNNGVVDDSQLPKDRFSAERLKGVDSTLKIQPAKLEDSAVYLCASTFGTPPYEQYFGPGTRLTVT.

This clonotype has more than one count but fewer than ten. The chain links TRBV7-2 to TRBJ1-2, with D unclear. The germline CDR1 and CDR2 sequences are SGHTA and FQGNSA. Trimming shortened V by 3 bases and J by 5 bases, and 13 bases separated the two germline ends. The CDR3 is made up of 14 amino acids. CDR3 sequence reads: CASSLFVLAYGYTF. Written as DNA, the CDR3 is TGTGCCAGCAGCTTGTTCGTGTTGGCGTATGGCTACACCTTC.

This clonotype showed up just a few times. This rearrangement joins TRBV2 to TRBJ2-7; 13 bases align to TRBD2. Germline-derived CDR1 and CDR2 are SNHLY and FYNNEI. The CDR3 is 14 amino acids. The trim removed 7 bases at V and 6 bases at J, leaving 6 bases unmatched. The CDR3 DNA reads as TGTGCCAGCAAGGGGACTAGCGGGATCCCCGAGCAGTACTTC. Its translation: CASKGTSGIPEQYF.

This clonotype was seen ten or more times. The rearrangement joins TRBV4-2 to TRBJ1-5, with 7 bases lining up with TRBD1. There are 14 residues in the CDR3. In germline, CDR1 is LGHNA, CDR2 YNFKEQ. J gave up 7 bases and V 0 bases, and 3 bases lay outside the gene matches. CDR3 residues: CASSQDRGYQPQHF. DNA for the CDR3: TGTGCCAGCAGCCAAGACAGGGGGTACCAGCCCCAGCATTTT.

This clonotype showed up just a few times. The chain recombines TRBV20-1 with TRBJ2-5; D is uncertain. The germline gives CDR1 DFQATT, CDR2 SNEGSKA (reference sequence). The CDR3 length is 14 residues. V was shortened by 1 base and J by 3 bases, with 12 bases between the two germline ends. The DNA of the CDR3 is TGCAGTGCTAGAGGGTCGAACTTGGAAGAGACCCAGTACTTC. It codes for CSARGSNLEETQYF.

In its sample, this clonotype was seen a few times. The V call is TRBV20-1, the J call TRBJ1-5; D is unresolved. The CDR3 sequence is 15 residues long. Looked up from germline, CDR1 is DFQATT and CDR2 is SNEGSKA (reference sequence). Trimming shortened V by 2 bases and J by 8 bases, and 19 bases separated the two germline ends. CDR3 coding DNA: TGCAGTGCTAGAAGTTTTCATCTCAGGAAGGAGCCCCAGCATTTT. Translated, it gives CSARSFHLRKEPQHF.

The chain links TRBV20-1 to TRBJ1-2, with 7 bases aligning to TRBD1. Trimming cost V 3 bases and J 6 bases; bases outside gene matches: 4. In germline, CDR1 is DFQATT, CDR2 SNEGSKA (reference sequence). This CDR3 spans 12 amino acids. The CDR3 region has the DNA TGCAGTGCTAGCAGGGGGAGAGATGGCTACACCTTC. It yields the protein CSASRGRDGYTF.

As for this clonotype: The conserved phenylalanine or tryptophan normally closing the CDR3 is absent here, so this likely arose from a read error. The chain joins TRBV25-1 to TRBJ1-5; D is unclear. Per the germline V gene, CDR1 is MGHDK and CDR2 is SYGVNS. The CDR3 runs to 14 residues. The V and J ends lost 3 bases and 0 bases respectively, with 6 bases between them. The CDR3 coding sequence is TGTGCCAGCAGTGAGACATCTAGCAATCAGCCCCAGCATGTT. Amino acids: CASSETSSNQPQHV.

This chain uses TRBV24-1 with TRBJ2-1, with 10 bases identical to TRBD1. Trimming at V came to 4 bases and at J to 6 bases, leaving 5 bases not matched to a gene. The CDR3 length is 15 residues. Germline loops: CDR1 KGHDR, CDR2 SFDVKD. CDR3 nucleotide sequence: TGTGCCACCAGTGAGCCCGGGACAGGGGCCAATGAGCAGTTCTTC. Protein: CATSEPGTGANEQFF.

The genes are TRBV11-2 and TRBJ1-2; 9 bases are shared with TRBD1. This CDR3 contains 18 residues. The junction had 17 bases not matched to a gene; V was cut back by 5 bases and J by 4 bases. CDR1 is SGHAT and CDR2 is FQNNGV in the germline V gene. The CDR3 loop is CASSLARTGDSLGYGYTF. CDR3 bases: TGTGCCAGCAGCCTTGCGAGGACAGGGGATTCCCTTGGCTATGGCTACACCTTC. The full variable domain, in which reference TRBV11-2 and TRBJ1-2 provide the parts outside the CDR3, is EAGVAQSPRYKIIEKRQSVAFWCNPISGHATLYWYQQILGQGPKLLIQFQNNGVVDDSQLPKDRFSAERLKGVDSTLKIQPAKLEDSAVYLCASSLARTGDSLGYGYTFGSGTRLTVV.

There are a few counts of this clonotype. The rearrangement joins TRBV28 to TRBJ2-4; 9 bases are shared with TRBD1. In germline, CDR1 is MDHEN, CDR2 SYDVKM. The CDR3 runs to 14 residues. V lost 5 bases to trimming and J lost 3 bases; unmatched junction nucleotides: 2. The CDR3 nucleotides are TGTGCCAGCAGTAGGGACAGGGTCAAAAACATTCAGTACTTC. It translates to CASSRDRVKNIQYF.

The chain is built from TRBV7-6 and TRBJ1-1; no clear D. CDR1 SGHVS and CDR2 FNYEAQ come from the germline V gene. V gave up 4 bases and J gave up 3 bases, with 12 bases separating them. The CDR3 runs 14 residues. The CDR3 region has the DNA TGTGCCAGCAGCTCGTTCCCTGGGGACACTGAAGCTTTCTTT. Its protein product is CASSSFPGDTEAFF. Filled out from reference TRBV7-6 and TRBJ1-1, the complete variable domain reads GAGVSQSPRYKVTKRGQDVALRCDPISGHVSLYWYRQALGQGPEFLTYFNYEAQQDKSGLPNDRFSAERPEGSISTLTIQRTEQRDSAMYRCASSSFPGDTEAFFGQGTRLTVV.

The chain has TRBV5-6 and TRBJ2-7; 12 nucleotides agree with TRBD2. V gave up 2 bases and J gave up 7 bases; unmatched junction bases: 7. The germline gives CDR1 SGHDT, CDR2 YYEEEE. The CDR3 spans 15 residues. CDR3 protein: CASSFLAGGPQEQYF. The CDR3, as DNA: TGTGCCAGCAGCTTTCTAGCGGGAGGGCCTCAGGAGCAGTACTTC. The complete variable domain, with remaining parts taken from reference TRBV5-6 and TRBJ2-7, reads DAGVTQSPTHLIKTRGQQVTLRCSPKSGHDTVSWYQQALGQGPQFIFQYYEEEERQRGNFPDRFSGHQFPNYSSELNVNALLLGDSALYLCASSFLAGGPQEQYFGPGTRLTVT.

This clonotype was detected a few times. The V call is TRBV25-1, the J call TRBJ2-7; D is ambiguous. CDR3 size: 11 residues. Trimming removed 6 bases at V and 7 bases at J, with 10 bases between. Germline assignment: CDR1 MGHDK and CDR2 SYGVNS. The CDR3 spells CASSSFGEQYF. The CDR3, as DNA: TGTGCCAGCAGCTCCTTCGGGGAGCAGTACTTC.